This T cell receptor (beta chain) was found in a study of blood T cell repertoires in COVID-19. On the study more broadly: Donors in the United States, Italy and Spain gave samples during acute or convalescent COVID-19. From T cells, B-cell-depleted T cells, or PBMCs came the material, which was cDNA or gDNA.

How the authors handled the data: Reference gene primers were amplified, and this amplification served to estimate nucleated cell counts. Assay used: immunoSEQ multiplex PCR; TCRdb lists only in-frame clones, some missing. The DNA was the basis for D and trimming; V, J and clone size are from that table. The table shows approximately 65,000 clones, with about 86% occurring only once. The source is a man aged 35 to 55 with acute or convalescent COVID-19. Sequencing used peripheral blood.

Here the CDR3 reads CASSQDRAGGQYF. CDR3 in DNA: TGCGCCAGCAGCCAAGATCGGGCGGGAGGGCAGTACTTC. The V and J genes are TRBV4-1 and TRBJ2-7, with 8 bases lining up with TRBD2. This CDR3 spans 13 amino acids. From germline, CDR1 is MGHRA and CDR2 YSYEKL. J was trimmed by 9 bases and V by 0 bases; bases with no gene match: 4.